This T cell receptor beta chain comes out of a study of shared clonotypes between healthy human individuals. The wider study: The cohort had two women and three men, ages 18 to 49. Researchers assigned three CD4 naive, three CD4 memory, two CD8 naive and one CD8 memory plate to each donor. Notes on the study in general: Estimated clonotype richness was generally higher in naive than memory subsets. Clonotypes shared by all four sorted-subset donors had higher generation probabilities than non-shared clonotypes.

Profiled with immunoSEQ multiplex PCR; TCRdb holds only in-frame clones, not every one. The sample yields over 2 million clones, around 92% seen once. As concerns this clone: Its antigen is not known.

The sample taken for sequencing was naive CD4+ T cells from PBMCs. Subset reported: CD45RA+ positively selected. The source of this sequence is a man in his late teens or twenties in good health. Some clones in this sample may be carry-over from other donors' samples.

The CDR3 protein is CASSFSEPGEAFF. Here the CDR3 DNA reads TGTGCCAGCAGTTTTAGTGAACCAGGTGAAGCTTTCTTT. J is TRBJ1-1 and V is TRBV7-2; no definite D call. This CDR3 spans 13 amino acids. Trimming removed 6 bases at V and 7 bases at J, with 15 bases between. The germline CDR1 and CDR2 sequences are SGHTA and FQGNSA.